Presented here are 10 T cell receptor beta chains from one specimen sequenced in a study of read filtering for tumor transcriptome and immune sequencing. This library used 300 to 450 ng RNA and molecular barcoded adaptors spanning alpha/delta and beta/gamma chains. Each CDR3 protein is one row after TCRdb ran MiXCR on the reads. This sample carries approximately 20,000 distinct CDR3 sequences, over 20% of them seen once, and the ten largest clones take 24%. Sequenced sample: a population of CD138-negative cells sorted from bone marrow. The receptor source for this set is a donor at least 40 years old with multiple myeloma.

The chain links TRBV12-3 or TRBV12-4 to TRBJ1-5; TRBD1 matches at 7 bases. The CDR3 loop spans 14 amino acids. Trimming at V came to 7 bases and at J to 7 bases, leaving 10 bases not matched to a gene. This chain's CDR3 is CASTTGQEQQPQHF. For the CDR3, the DNA is TGTGCCAGCACTACCGGACAGGAGCAACAGCCCCAGCATTTT.

There are many counts of this clonotype. The genes are TRBV7-9 and TRBJ2-7; either TRBD1 or TRBD2 may fit D (5 bases each). The V end lost 5 bases, the J end lost 0 bases, and 14 bases lay between the germline ends. The CDR3 is 15 amino acids. From germline, CDR1 is SEHNR and CDR2 FQNEAQ (reference sequence). CDR3 bases: TGTGCCAGCAGCCGAAGGGACCTGGGCTCCTACGAGCAGTACTTC. Its protein is CASSRRDLGSYEQYF.

The J gene is TRBJ2-1, the V gene TRBV18; D might be TRBD2 (6 bases). The germline V gene encodes CDR1 KGHSH and CDR2 LQKENI. The ends were cut back, 6 bases at V and 3 bases at J, with 9 bases in the middle. The CDR3 has 13 residues. The CDR3 reads CASSPGSYNEQFF. Written as DNA, the CDR3 is TGTGCCAGCTCCCCCGGGAGCTACAATGAGCAGTTCTTC.

In the case of this clonotype: Relative to the germline gene, one junction end is altered; a read error may explain this. The chain recombines TRBV19 with TRBJ1-2; D uncertain. The CDR3 is made up of 11 amino acids. Germline CDR1 and CDR2: LNHDA and SQIVND (reference sequence). For the CDR3, the DNA is TGTGCCAGCGATATTAACTATGGTTACACCTTC. Its translation: CASDINYGYTF.

This clonotype was detected many times. A read error is possible here, since a much larger clone lies one base away. In DNA, the CDR3 is TGTGCCAGCACCCTAAGCGGGGAAGCCTACAGTGAGCAGTTCTTC. Its translation is CASTLSGEAYSEQFF. The chain has TRBV6-5 and TRBJ2-1, with 7 bases identical to TRBD2. This CDR3 contains 15 residues. Germline V CDR1 and CDR2: MNHEY, SVGAGI.

This chain connects TRBV11-2 to TRBJ2-6; D not certain. Trimming left V 7 bases short and J 2 bases short, with 6 bases between. CDR1 and CDR2 (germline): SGHAT, FQNNGV. The CDR3 consists of 13 residues. The DNA for the CDR3 is TGTGCCAGCATGGAAACTGGGGCCAACGTCCTGACTTTC. Its translation is CASMETGANVLTF. The whole variable domain, remainder taken from reference TRBV11-2 and TRBJ2-6, is EAGVAQSPRYKIIEKRQSVAFWCNPISGHATLYWYQQILGQGPKLLIQFQNNGVVDDSQLPKDRFSAERLKGVDSTLKIQPAKLEDSAVYLCASMETGANVLTFGAGSRLTVL.

The chain is built from TRBV6-6 and TRBJ1-1; D may be TRBD1 (6 bases). Germline V gene lookup returns CDR1 MNHNY and CDR2 SVGAGI (reference sequence). The ends were cut back, 7 bases at V and 6 bases at J, with 12 bases in the middle. The CDR3 is 12 amino acids. The DNA of the CDR3 is TGTGCCAGCACCCCGCGGGGGCCTGAAGCTTTCTTT. Protein product: CASTPRGPEAFF.

The chain joins TRBV29-1 to TRBJ2-7; TRBD2 matches 14 bases. CDR3 length: 15 amino acids. CDR1 is SQVTM, CDR2 ANQGSEA, per germline. J lost 6 bases, V lost 2 bases, and 6 bases had no gene match. The CDR3 DNA reads TGCAGCGTTGAACCGGGGACTAGCGGGGGCAGCGAGCAGTACTTC. Translation: CSVEPGTSGGSEQYF.

The rearrangement uses TRBV7-6 and TRBJ2-1; 9 nucleotides align to TRBD2. Germline lookup yields CDR1 SGHVS and CDR2 FNYEAQ. Trimming removed 5 bases from V and 3 bases from J; junction bases left unmatched: 5. The CDR3 has 15 amino acids. CDR3 nucleotides: TGTGCCAGCAGCCCGAGCGGGGGGATCTACAATGAGCAGTTCTTC. Translating it yields CASSPSGGIYNEQFF.

This clonotype ranks as medium-sized (0.01 to 0.1%). CDR3 sequence reads: CASSQRTSGFTGELFF. The DNA of the CDR3 is TGTGCCAGCAGCCAGCGGACTAGCGGGTTCACCGGGGAGCTGTTTTTT. The chain uses TRBV3-1 and TRBJ2-2; 11 bases line up with TRBD2. Trimming removed 3 bases from V and 4 bases from J; junction bases left unmatched: 4. There are 16 residues in the CDR3. Germline lookup yields CDR1 LGHDT and CDR2 YNNKEL (reference sequence). The variable domain in full, with the rest retrieved from reference TRBV3-1 and TRBJ2-2, is DTAVSQTPKYLVTQMGNDKSIKCEQNLGHDTMYWYKQDSKKFLKIMFSYNNKELIINETVPNRFSPKSPDKAHLNLHINSLELGDSAVYFCASSQRTSGFTGELFFGEGSRLTVL.